Below, 20 T cell receptor beta chains from the same sample are listed, as sequenced in a study of CD8 T cells in Susac syndrome. RNA was extracted with the RNeasy kit, and a quantity of roughly 0.5 to 1 ug was reverse transcribed using random hexamers. Using its own MiXCR run on the immunoSEQ multiplex PCR reads, TCRdb lists one record per CDR3 protein. The data show more than 75,000 distinct CDR3 sequences, with around 94% seen just once and 0.26% held by the top ten. Sample: CD8+ T cells from PBMCs. The receptors here all came from a human donor in good health.

This clonotype was seen a single time. V and J are TRBV20-1 and TRBJ2-5; no clear D gene. Trimming removed 6 bases at V and 5 bases at J, with 7 bases between. The germline CDR1 and CDR2 sequences are DFQATT and SNEGSKA (reference sequence). The CDR3 is 10 amino acids. This chain's CDR3 is CSALQETQYF. The CDR3 nucleotides read TGCAGTGCCCTGCAGGAGACCCAGTACTTC.

The table lists this clonotype with a count of one. This chain joins TRBV2 and TRBJ1-2; 8 nucleotides match TRBD1. The V gene's germline CDR1 is SNHLY and CDR2 FYNNEI. J gave up 3 bases and V 2 bases, and 8 bases lay outside the gene matches. The CDR3 has 16 residues. DNA for the CDR3: TGTGCCAGCAGTGAACCCAAGGGACAGGCGTACTATGGCTACACCTTC. Translation gives CASSEPKGQAYYGYTF.

This sequence joins TRBV20-1 and TRBJ2-1, with 7 positions matching TRBD2. V was clipped by 0 bases and J by 3 bases; unmatched bases: 8. Looked up from germline, CDR1 is DFQATT and CDR2 is SNEGSKA (reference sequence). This CDR3 has 16 amino acids. CDR3 loop: CSARDQAGAIYNEQFF. DNA of the CDR3: TGCAGTGCTAGAGATCAGGCGGGAGCGATCTACAATGAGCAGTTCTTC.

This clonotype came up once. This chain uses TRBV30 with TRBJ2-5; D is unclear. From germline, CDR1 is GTSNPN and CDR2 SVGIG (reference sequence). CDR3 length: 12 amino acids. V shed 1 base and J shed 5 bases, with 8 bases lying between them. CDR3 loop: CAWSGVSETQYF. As DNA, the CDR3 is TGTGCCTGGAGTGGGGTTTCGGAGACCCAGTACTTC.

The V call is TRBV19, the J call TRBJ2-7, with D possibly being TRBD1 (5 bases). The CDR3 totals 13 residues. Germline assignment: CDR1 LNHDA and CDR2 SQIVND (reference sequence). V was shortened by 3 bases and J by 3 bases, with 9 bases between the two germline ends. The CDR3 sequence is CASSIEQGYEQYF. CDR3 bases: TGTGCCAGTAGTATTGAGCAGGGCTACGAGCAGTACTTC.

V is TRBV9 and J is TRBJ1-1; D is undetermined. Deletions cut 7 bases from V and 1 base from J, with 11 bases between. The CDR3 is made up of 13 amino acids. Germline CDR1 is SGDLS and CDR2 is YYNGEE. CDR3 region: CASRGIENTEAFF. DNA for the CDR3: TGTGCCAGCCGCGGAATTGAGAACACTGAAGCTTTCTTT.

This clonotype occurred once. The chain joins TRBV7-9 to TRBJ2-1; 9 nucleotides align to TRBD2. This CDR3 is built from 17 residues. Germline lookup yields CDR1 SEHNR and CDR2 FQNEAQ (reference sequence). The V and J ends lost 0 bases and 7 bases, in that order; junction bases with no gene match: 10. CDR3 region: CASSLARGRALGNEQFF. The CDR3 DNA sequence: TGTGCCAGCAGCTTAGCGCGCGGGAGGGCCCTCGGAAATGAGCAGTTCTTC.

This clonotype was counted between two and nine times. The gene calls are TRBV16 and TRBJ2-1; D is unresolved. Trimming stripped 2 bases from V and 8 bases from J, with 4 bases between. The CDR3 sequence is 11 residues long. Germline V gives CDR1 KGHSY, CDR2 FQNENV. The CDR3 sequence is CASSQTDEQFF. The CDR3 nucleotides read TGTGCCAGCAGCCAAACGGATGAGCAGTTCTTC.

This clonotype was counted once. The chain recombines TRBV27 with TRBJ2-5; TRBD1 agrees at 10 bases. J gave up 4 bases and V 3 bases, and 8 bases lay outside the gene matches. There are 16 residues in the CDR3. CDR1 is MNHEY and CDR2 is SMNVEV in the germline V gene (reference sequence). DNA of the CDR3: TGTGCCAGCAGTTTTTCGGGGGACAGGGGTAGAGAGACCCAGTACTTC. Its translation: CASSFSGDRGRETQYF.

The rearrangement joins TRBV27 to TRBJ2-2, with D unresolved. Per the germline V gene, CDR1 is MNHEY and CDR2 is SMNVEV (reference sequence). This CDR3 comprises 12 residues. Trimming left V 3 bases short and J 6 bases short, with 5 bases between. The CDR3 protein is CASSFPSGELFF. DNA for the CDR3: TGTGCCAGCAGTTTCCCCTCCGGGGAGCTGTTTTTT.

The J gene is TRBJ1-1, the V gene TRBV3-1; tentative D call: TRBD1 (6 bases). Germline CDR1 LGHDT, CDR2 YNNKEL (reference sequence). Trimming shortened V by 1 base and J by 0 bases, and 21 bases separated the two germline ends. This CDR3 contains 19 residues. The CDR3 protein is CASSQVSGTTNRMNTEAFF. CDR3 nucleotides: TGTGCCAGCAGCCAAGTATCCGGGACAACGAACCGAATGAACACTGAAGCTTTCTTT.

The chain uses TRBV29-1 and TRBJ2-7; 9 bases agree with TRBD1. Trimming took 1 base from V and 4 from J; bases not matched to a gene: 5. Germline V gene data show CDR1 as SQVTM and CDR2 as ANQGSEA. The CDR3 covers 14 residues. The CDR3 sequence: CSVEGTGVVYEQYF. CDR3 DNA: TGCAGCGTTGAAGGGACAGGGGTTGTATACGAGCAGTACTTC.

The genes are TRBV24-1 and TRBJ1-2; no definite D call. CDR3 length: 13 residues. Germline CDR1 KGHDR, CDR2 SFDVKD. Trimming stripped 4 bases from V and 5 bases from J, with 10 bases between. The CDR3 loop reads CATSDRYSYGYTF. Written as DNA, the CDR3 is TGTGCCACCAGTGACAGGTACTCTTATGGCTACACCTTC.

V and J are TRBV6-5 and TRBJ2-7; 9 nucleotides match TRBD1. There are 15 residues in the CDR3. Germline V gene data show CDR1 as MNHEY and CDR2 as SVGAGI. With V trimmed by 4 bases and J by 2 bases, 6 bases remained unmatched. The CDR3 nucleotides are TGTGCCAGCAGTTCCCGTTGGACAGGGGCCTACGAGCAGTACTTC. Translation gives CASSSRWTGAYEQYF.

The chain is built from TRBV20-1 and TRBJ2-5; D perhaps matches TRBD1 (5 bases). CDR3 size: 14 residues. Germline V lookup: CDR1 DFQATT, CDR2 SNEGSKA (reference sequence). V lost 0 bases and J 2 bases, leaving 10 bases between the germline ends. The chain's CDR3 is CSARDYRLQETQYF. For the CDR3, the DNA is TGCAGTGCTAGAGATTACAGGCTACAAGAGACCCAGTACTTC.

This chain links TRBV5-4 with TRBJ2-5; D remains ambiguous. The CDR3 is 15 residues long. Germline V gene sequence: CDR1 SGHNT, CDR2 YYREEE (reference sequence). V lost 0 bases, J lost 0 bases, and 9 bases lay in between. DNA for the CDR3: TGTGCCAGCAGCTTGGCTCGGATAAACCAAGAGACCCAGTACTTC. This codes for CASSLARINQETQYF.

This chain connects TRBV15 to TRBJ1-1; 9 bases map to TRBD1. The V segment lost 5 bases and the J segment 7 bases; nucleotides outside the gene matches: 8. The CDR3 totals 14 residues. The V gene's germline CDR1 is LNHNV and CDR2 YYDKDF (reference sequence). CDR3 loop: CATSGGQGPYEAFF. The CDR3 DNA reads as TGTGCCACCAGCGGGGGACAGGGCCCGTATGAAGCTTTCTTT.

The chain employs TRBV6-5 and TRBJ2-1; 7 bases are shared with TRBD1. After removal of 6 bases from V and 9 bases from J, the junction contained 11 bases not matched to a gene. CDR1 MNHEY and CDR2 SVGAGI come from the germline V gene. The CDR3 sequence is 14 residues long. The CDR3 region has the DNA TGTGCCAGCAGAATCGGGGACAGTCAACTTGAGCAGTTCTTC. Its translation is CASRIGDSQLEQFF.

J is TRBJ2-7 and V is TRBV20-1; 10 nucleotides line up with TRBD2. The V gene end was trimmed by 2 bases and the J gene end by 1 base; junction bases not matched to a gene: 5. The CDR3 runs 15 residues. The germline gives CDR1 DFQATT, CDR2 SNEGSKA (reference sequence). This CDR3 is CSARPTSGASYEQYV. CDR3 coding DNA: TGCAGTGCTAGACCCACTAGCGGGGCTTCCTACGAGCAGTACGTC.

V gene TRBV11-2 combines with J gene TRBJ2-3; TRBD2 might be the D (5 bases). This CDR3 contains 13 residues. Trimming removed 7 bases at V and 4 bases at J, with 12 bases between. Germline CDR1 is SGHAT and CDR2 is FQNNGV. CDR3 region: CASTELVADTQYF. The DNA of the CDR3 is TGTGCCAGCACCGAACTAGTAGCAGATACGCAGTATTTT.